The rows below give T cell receptor beta chains drawn from one sample of a study of blood T cell repertoires in COVID-19. Profiled with immunoSEQ multiplex PCR; TCRdb holds only in-frame clones, not every one. The repertoire holds 65,000 to 90,000 clones, with roughly four fifths as singletons. The sequenced sample was peripheral blood. Every receptor here comes from a man between 60 and 75 years old with acute or convalescent COVID-19. The CDR3 runs from the conserved cysteine through the conserved F or W. The D gene is left open where the match is weak.

J | D | length | V | CDR3 | DNA
TRBJ1-4 | - | 14 | TRBV5-1 | CASSFTGLNEKLFF | TGCGCCAGCAGCTTCACAGGCCTTAATGAAAAACTGTTTTTT
TRBJ2-2 | TRBD2 | 14 | TRBV6-6 | CASSSGTSTGELFF | TGTGCCAGCAGCTCCGGGACTAGTACCGGGGAGCTGTTTTTT
TRBJ2-1 | TRBD2 | 17 | TRBV15 | CATSRDRSTSGHNEQFF | TGTGCCACCAGCAGAGATCGTAGTACTAGCGGCCACAATGAGCAGTTCTTC
TRBJ2-6 | - | 17 | TRBV7-9 | CASSLWTGDGGANVLTF | TGTGCCAGCAGCCTTTGGACGGGAGATGGTGGGGCCAACGTCCTGACTTTC
TRBJ2-3 | - | 10 | TRBV10-2 | CAIGIDTQYF | TGCGCCATTGGCATAGATACGCAGTATTTT
TRBJ2-1 | TRBD2 | 13 | TRBV6-5 | CASRASGSHEQFF | TGTGCCAGCCGGGCTAGCGGGAGTCATGAGCAGTTCTTC
TRBJ2-7 | - | 14 | TRBV5-1 | CASSYGPLGPEQYF | TGCGCCAGCAGCTATGGGCCCTTGGGGCCCGAGCAGTACTTC
TRBJ1-2 | - | 14 | TRBV5-1 | CASSLEAAGYGYTF | TGCGCCAGCAGCTTGGAAGCAGCGGGCTATGGCTACACCTTC
TRBJ1-1 | TRBD1 | 13 | TRBV4-1 | CASSAQGKAEAFF | TGCGCCAGCAGCGCACAGGGGAAGGCTGAAGCTTTCTTT
TRBJ2-7 | - | 15 | TRBV7-2 | CASRSTGNRIWEQYF | TGTGCCAGCAGATCTACAGGGAACAGAATATGGGAGCAGTACTTC
TRBJ2-3 | - | 16 | TRBV9 | CASSVGILGPTDTQYF | TGTGCCAGCAGCGTCGGGATTCTAGGACCCACAGATACGCAGTATTTT
TRBJ2-2 | - | 17 | TRBV9 | CASSVAPLARNTGELFF | TGTGCCAGCAGCGTAGCCCCGCTAGCGAGGAACACCGGGGAGCTGTTTTTT
TRBJ2-3 | - | 16 | TRBV7-9 | CASSRGSGGVRDTQYF | TGTGCCAGCAGCCGGGGGTCTGGCGGGGTCAGGGATACGCAGTATTTT
TRBJ2-3 | TRBD2 | 16 | TRBV19 | CASSPALGGGRDTQYF | TGTGCCAGTAGTCCTGCCCTCGGGGGGGGGCGGGATACGCAGTATTTT
TRBJ2-1 | TRBD1 | 15 | TRBV6-2/TRBV6-3 | CASSLGQGTSEKQFF | TGTGCCAGCAGTTTGGGACAGGGGACCTCAGAGAAGCAGTTCTTC
TRBJ2-1 | TRBD1 | 17 | TRBV25-1 | CASSETGRGRSHNEQFF | TGTGCCAGCAGTGAAACGGGCAGGGGGCGATCCCACAATGAGCAGTTCTTC
TRBJ2-7 | - | 13 | TRBV18 | CASSPPETYEQYF | TGTGCCAGCTCACCACCAGAGACCTACGAGCAGTACTTC